The 21 T cell receptor beta chains in this list originate from one sample, sequenced in a study of Ad26.COV2.S vaccination and SARS-CoV-2 variants. The treatment: about 20 received Ad26.COV2.S at low or high dose, single or two shots; about five received placebo; per-sample allocation not given. Material that was analyzed had been drawn on day 63 after the first vaccine or placebo injection. Data came from immunoSEQ multiplex PCR; TCRdb stores just in-frame clones and leaves some out. Of about 350,000 clones listed, roughly 91% are singletons. The specimen comprised peripheral blood, sampled in a trial of Ad26.COV2.S vaccine versus placebo. These receptors originate from a person aged 18-60 years who received the Ad26.COV2.S COVID-19 vaccine or a placebo.

This chain connects TRBV7-9 to TRBJ2-1, with 13 bases aligning to TRBD2. The V segment lost 6 bases and the J segment 3 bases; nucleotides outside the gene matches: 2. The germline gives CDR1 SEHNR, CDR2 FQNEAQ (reference sequence). The CDR3 length is 15 residues. CDR3 sequence: CASRTSGRLYNEQFF. CDR3 DNA: TGTGCCAGCAGGACTAGCGGGAGGCTCTACAATGAGCAGTTCTTC. Variable domain in full (rest from reference TRBV7-9 and TRBJ2-1): DTGVSQNPRHKITKRGQNVTFRCDPISEHNRLYWYRQTLGQGPEFLTYFQNEAQLEKSRLLSDRFSAERPKGSFSTLEIQRTEQGDSAMYLCASRTSGRLYNEQFFGPGTRLTVL.

The V gene is TRBV30, the J gene TRBJ1-2; D is undetermined. Germline CDR1 GTSNPN, CDR2 SVGIG (reference sequence). V was trimmed by 4 bases and J by 4 bases, leaving 13 bases between them. This CDR3 spans 13 amino acids. CDR3 in amino acids: CAWTPGLLYGYTF. As DNA, the CDR3 is TGTGCCTGGACCCCAGGCCTTCTCTATGGCTACACCTTC.

J is TRBJ1-2 and V is TRBV4-3; TRBD1 matches at 7 bases. From germline, CDR1 is LGHNA and CDR2 YSLEER. CDR3 length: 14 residues. Unmatched junction bases numbered 9, after V lost 4 bases and J lost 7 bases. In nucleotides, the CDR3 is TGCGCCAGCAGCCGGCTAACAGGGGAGGGTGGCTACACCTTC. Amino acids: CASSRLTGEGGYTF.

V usage is TRBV19 and J usage is TRBJ1-1; unclear D gene. Trimming removed 3 bases from V and 3 bases from J, with 11 bases in between. The CDR3 loop spans 14 amino acids. Per germline, CDR1 LNHDA and CDR2 SQIVND (reference sequence). CDR3 region: CASSMDLSDTEAFF. CDR3 nucleotide sequence: TGTGCCAGTAGTATGGACCTTTCAGACACTGAAGCTTTCTTT.

The chain uses TRBV11-2 and TRBJ2-5, with 7 bases lining up with TRBD1. Germline CDR1 SGHAT, CDR2 FQNNGV. Trimming cost V 5 bases and J 0 bases; bases outside gene matches: 9. The length of the CDR3 is 16 residues. This CDR3 reads CASSPRQGPYQETQYF. The CDR3 region has the DNA TGTGCCAGCAGCCCCCGACAGGGCCCCTACCAAGAGACCCAGTACTTC.

V gene TRBV6-6 combines with J gene TRBJ2-1; 8 bases are shared with TRBD1. The CDR3 spans 16 residues. CDR1 MNHNY and CDR2 SVGAGI come from the germline V gene (reference sequence). The V and J ends lost 5 bases and 2 bases, in that order; junction bases with no gene match: 8. DNA for the CDR3: TGTGCCAGCAGTACCTCCCGGGACAGGACCTACAATGAGCAGTTCTTC. Translating gives CASSTSRDRTYNEQFF.

The V gene is TRBV15, the J gene TRBJ1-5; D ambiguous. Trimming removed 0 bases from V and 5 bases from J, with 5 bases in between. This CDR3 has 13 amino acids. Per the germline V gene, CDR1 is LNHNV and CDR2 is YYDKDF (reference sequence). The CDR3 sequence: CATSRDPYQPQHF. CDR3 DNA: TGTGCCACCAGCAGAGATCCCTATCAGCCCCAGCATTTT.

Concerning this clone itself: Compared with germline, one end of the junction differs, possibly owing to a read error. The chain carries TRBV7-7 and TRBJ2-5; D may correspond to TRBD1 or TRBD2 (6 bases each). Germline loops: CDR1 SSHAT, CDR2 FNYEAQ (reference sequence). This CDR3 comprises 15 residues. The CDR3 region has the DNA TGTGCTAGCAGCAAGGACTACCAAGGGGGGGAGACCCAGTACTTC. Protein product: CASSKDYQGGETQYF.

Only a few counts were recorded for this clone. The chain employs TRBV2 and TRBJ2-7; a weak D match, TRBD1 (6 bases). Germline V CDR1 and CDR2: SNHLY, FYNNEI. V was pared by 4 bases and J by 3 bases, with 16 bases between. CDR3 length equals 15 residues. DNA for the CDR3: TGTGCCAGCAGTGTGGGACACCCGACCCTCTACGAGCAGTACTTC. This translates into CASSVGHPTLYEQYF.

The gene calls are TRBV13 and TRBJ1-1; D is uncertain. CDR1 and CDR2 from the germline V gene are PRHDT and FYEKMQ (reference sequence). The CDR3 extends over 14 amino acids. V was shortened by 1 base and J by 3 bases, with 9 bases between the two germline ends. CDR3 region: CASSLDGVYTEAFF. Written as DNA, the CDR3 is TGTGCCAGCAGCTTAGATGGGGTGTACACTGAAGCTTTCTTT.

The chain combines TRBV30 with TRBJ2-2, with D perhaps matching TRBD1 (5 bases). CDR1 GTSNPN and CDR2 SVGIG come from the germline V gene (reference sequence). The CDR3 spans 15 residues. The germline V and J ends were trimmed by 2 bases and 3 bases, with 13 bases remaining between them. The CDR3 protein is CAWSNTQVYTGELFF. CDR3 DNA: TGTGCCTGGAGTAATACACAGGTGTACACCGGGGAGCTGTTTTTT.

This chain links TRBV12-3 or TRBV12-4 with TRBJ1-2, with 7 bases that match TRBD1. V gave up 5 bases and J gave up 6 bases; unmatched junction bases: 6. The CDR3 consists of 13 residues. The CDR3 DNA is TGTGCCAGCAGTGACTACAGGGGTCATGGCTACACCTTC. It specifies CASSDYRGHGYTF.

J is TRBJ2-7 and V is TRBV6-1; D not resolved. This CDR3 comprises 16 residues. The V gene lost 2 bases and the J gene lost 2 bases, with 16 bases spanning the gap. Germline lookup yields CDR1 MNHNS and CDR2 SASEGT. The CDR3 DNA reads as TGTGCCAGCAGTGAAATTGGAGCAGGTAGACCCTACGAGCAGTACTTC. It specifies CASSEIGAGRPYEQYF.

The V gene is TRBV27, the J gene TRBJ1-2; D is perhaps TRBD1 (6 bases). In germline, CDR1 is MNHEY, CDR2 SMNVEV (reference sequence). The CDR3 contains 15 residues. The ends were cut back, 5 bases at V and 8 bases at J, with 21 bases in the middle. The CDR3 sequence is CASSKNPFRGTGYTF. The CDR3 DNA follows: TGTGCCAGCAGTAAAAACCCATTCAGGGGTACGGGCTACACCTTC.

This chain uses TRBV5-1 with TRBJ2-7, with 9 bases that match TRBD2. Germline V CDR1 and CDR2: SGHRS, YFSETQ. V trimming: 1 base; J trimming: 2 bases; junction bases outside the gene matches: 7. This CDR3 region has 16 residues. The CDR3 spells CASSLNSGGATYEQYF. DNA of the CDR3: TGCGCCAGCAGCTTGAATAGCGGGGGTGCTACCTACGAGCAGTACTTC.

CDR3 in DNA: TGCAGTGCTAGTGCTAGCGCCCTTCCCTACAATGAGCAGTTCTTC. It translates to CSASASALPYNEQFF. The gene calls are TRBV20-1 and TRBJ2-1; tentative D call: TRBD2 (6 bases). Per germline, CDR1 DFQATT and CDR2 SNEGSKA (reference sequence). CDR3 length: 15 amino acids. With 3 bases removed from V and 2 bases from J, the gap between germline ends came to 14 bases.

This clone was recorded only once. The chain uses TRBV5-1 and TRBJ2-2; TRBD1 matches 7 bases. Germline CDR1 reads SGHRS; CDR2 reads YFSETQ. V was clipped by 2 bases and J by 3 bases; unmatched bases: 7. This CDR3 is 16 amino acids long. In DNA form, the CDR3 reads TGCGCCAGCAGCTTAACAGGGGATGGGGACACCGGGGAGCTGTTTTTT. As protein: CASSLTGDGDTGELFF.

V and J are TRBV11-2 and TRBJ2-3, with D perhaps TRBD2 (6 bases). CDR3 length equals 14 residues. CDR1 and CDR2 from the germline V gene are SGHAT and FQNNGV. Trimming cost V 0 bases and J 11 bases, with 15 bases left between them. The CDR3 nucleotides are TGTGCCAGCAGCTTAGATTGGGCCCCGGGAGAGCAGTATTTT. Translating it yields CASSLDWAPGEQYF.

The rearrangement joins TRBV3-1 (or the pseudogene TRBV3-2) to TRBJ2-7, with 9 positions matching TRBD1. The V gene's germline CDR1 is LGHDT and CDR2 YNNKEL (reference sequence). J lost 1 base, V lost 0 bases, and 7 bases had no gene match. The CDR3 has 17 residues. The CDR3, as DNA: TGTGCCAGCAGCCAAGATACTTGGGGACAGGGTTCCTACGAGCAGTACTTC. As protein: CASSQDTWGQGSYEQYF.

The rearrangement links TRBV3-1 (or the pseudogene TRBV3-2) to TRBJ1-1, with D perhaps matching TRBD1 (6 bases). Between the trimmed V and J ends, which lost 1 base and 0 bases, there was a span of 15 bases. From germline, CDR1 is LGHDT and CDR2 YNNKEL (reference sequence). The length of the CDR3 is 17 residues. CDR3 sequence reads: CASSQVRTEILNTEAFF. CDR3 coding DNA: TGTGCCAGCAGCCAAGTGAGGACAGAGATTTTGAACACTGAAGCTTTCTTT.

The rearrangement uses TRBV5-5 and TRBJ2-5; 7 positions agree with TRBD1. CDR1 and CDR2 (germline): SGHKS, YYEKEE (reference sequence). The CDR3 is 14 residues long. The V gene end was trimmed by 4 bases and the J gene end by 2 bases; junction bases not matched to a gene: 5. This CDR3 is CASSPGTAQETQYF. DNA of the CDR3: TGTGCCAGCAGCCCTGGGACAGCTCAAGAGACCCAGTACTTC.